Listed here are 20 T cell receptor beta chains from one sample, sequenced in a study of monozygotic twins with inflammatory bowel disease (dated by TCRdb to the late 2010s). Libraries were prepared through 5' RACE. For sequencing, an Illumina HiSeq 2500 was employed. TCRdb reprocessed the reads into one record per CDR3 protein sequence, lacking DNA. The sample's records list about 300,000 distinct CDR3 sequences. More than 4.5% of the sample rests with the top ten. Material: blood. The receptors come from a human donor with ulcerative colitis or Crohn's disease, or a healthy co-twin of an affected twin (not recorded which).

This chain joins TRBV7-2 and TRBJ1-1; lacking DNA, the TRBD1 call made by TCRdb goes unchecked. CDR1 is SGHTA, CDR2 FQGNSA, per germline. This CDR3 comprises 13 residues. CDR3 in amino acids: CAGRQGGTTEAFF.

CDR3 loop: CSVLSVLANSYNEQFF. The V gene is TRBV20-1, the J gene TRBJ2-1; TCRdb gives TRBD2 as the D gene, but with no DNA this cannot be confirmed. The length of the CDR3 is 16 residues. Looked up from germline, CDR1 is DFQATT and CDR2 is SNEGSKA (reference sequence).

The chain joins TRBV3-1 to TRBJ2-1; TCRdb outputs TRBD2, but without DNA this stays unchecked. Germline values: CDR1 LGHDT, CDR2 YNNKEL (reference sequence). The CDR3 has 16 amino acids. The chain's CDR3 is CASQLVAGSSYNEQFF.

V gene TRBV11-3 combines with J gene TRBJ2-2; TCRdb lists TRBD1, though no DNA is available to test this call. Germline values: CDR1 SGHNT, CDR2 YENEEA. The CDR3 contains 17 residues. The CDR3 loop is CASSLVLGRVATGELFF. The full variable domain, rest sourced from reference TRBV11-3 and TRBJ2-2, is EAGVVQSPRYKIIEKKQPVAFWCNPISGHNTLYWYLQNLGQGPELLIRYENEEAVDDSQLPKDRFSAERLKGVDSTLKIQPAELGDSAVYLCASSLVLGRVATGELFFGEGSRLTVL.

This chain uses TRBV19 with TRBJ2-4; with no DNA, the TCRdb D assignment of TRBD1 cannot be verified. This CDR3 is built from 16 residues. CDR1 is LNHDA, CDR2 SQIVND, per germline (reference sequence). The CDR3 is CASTGQAITPPNIQYF.

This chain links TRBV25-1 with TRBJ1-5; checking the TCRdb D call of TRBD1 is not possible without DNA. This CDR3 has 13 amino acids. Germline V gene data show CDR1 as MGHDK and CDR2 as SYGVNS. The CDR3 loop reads CASTQGGNQPQHF. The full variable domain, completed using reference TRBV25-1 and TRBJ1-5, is EADIYQTPRYLVIGTGKKITLECSQTMGHDKMYWYQQDPGMELHLIHYSYGVNSTEKGDLSSESTVSRIRTEHFPLTLESARPSHTSQYLCASTQGGNQPQHFGDGTRLSIL.

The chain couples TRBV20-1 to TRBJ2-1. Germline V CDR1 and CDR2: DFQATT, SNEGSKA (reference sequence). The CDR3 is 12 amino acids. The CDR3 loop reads CSASPPYNEQFF.

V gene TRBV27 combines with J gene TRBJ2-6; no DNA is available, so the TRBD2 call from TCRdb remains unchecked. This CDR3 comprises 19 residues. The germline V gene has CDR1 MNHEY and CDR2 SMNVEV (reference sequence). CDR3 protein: CASSSWTSGVNSGANVLTF. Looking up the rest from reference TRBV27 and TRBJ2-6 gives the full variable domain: EAQVTQNPRYLITVTGKKLTVTCSQNMNHEYMSWYRQDPGLGLRQIYYSMNVEVTDKGDVPEGYKVSRKEKRNFPLILESPSPNQTSLYFCASSSWTSGVNSGANVLTFGAGSRLTVL.

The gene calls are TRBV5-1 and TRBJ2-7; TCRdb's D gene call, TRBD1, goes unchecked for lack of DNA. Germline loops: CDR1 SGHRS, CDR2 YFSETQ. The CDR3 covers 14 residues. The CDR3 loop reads CASSSTGNLYEQYF.

The CDR3 loop reads CASSMVGDEQYF. J is TRBJ2-7 and V is TRBV19; TCRdb designates TRBD1, a call that cannot be tested without DNA. This CDR3 is built from 12 residues. The germline CDR1 and CDR2 sequences are LNHDA and SQIVND (reference sequence).

The chain's CDR3 is CASSVGLAPNTGELFF. J is TRBJ2-2 and V is TRBV9; checking the TCRdb D call of TRBD2 is not possible without DNA. The CDR3 covers 16 residues. CDR1 is SGDLS, CDR2 YYNGEE, per germline.

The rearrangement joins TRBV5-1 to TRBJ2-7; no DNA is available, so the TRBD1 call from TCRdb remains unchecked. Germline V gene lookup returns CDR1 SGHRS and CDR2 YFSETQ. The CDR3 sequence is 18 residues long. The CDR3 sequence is CASSLGAGTGRFLYEQYF.

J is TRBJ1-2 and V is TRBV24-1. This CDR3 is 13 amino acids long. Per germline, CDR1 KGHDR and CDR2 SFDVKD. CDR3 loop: CATSATPGGGYTF.

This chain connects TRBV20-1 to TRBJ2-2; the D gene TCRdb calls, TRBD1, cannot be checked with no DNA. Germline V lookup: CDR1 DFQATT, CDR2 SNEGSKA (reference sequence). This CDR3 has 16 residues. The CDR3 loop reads CSARAPGQLFTGELFF.

CDR3 sequence: CASSRDSGRGNEQFF. The chain employs TRBV4-3 and TRBJ2-1; TCRdb returns TRBD2, unconfirmable since there is no DNA. The CDR3 has 15 amino acids. Germline V lookup: CDR1 LGHNA, CDR2 YSLEER.

CDR3 region: CASRLTGTPVGEQYF. The rearrangement links TRBV7-2 to TRBJ2-7; lacking DNA, the TRBD1 call made by TCRdb goes unchecked. The length of the CDR3 is 15 residues. CDR1 and CDR2 from the germline V gene are SGHTA and FQGNSA.

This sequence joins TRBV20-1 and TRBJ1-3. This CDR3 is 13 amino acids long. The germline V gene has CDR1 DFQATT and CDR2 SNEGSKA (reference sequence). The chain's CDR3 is CSARGISGNTIYF.

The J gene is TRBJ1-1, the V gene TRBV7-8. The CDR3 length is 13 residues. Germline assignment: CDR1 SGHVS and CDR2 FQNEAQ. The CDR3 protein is CASSSQSYTEAFF.

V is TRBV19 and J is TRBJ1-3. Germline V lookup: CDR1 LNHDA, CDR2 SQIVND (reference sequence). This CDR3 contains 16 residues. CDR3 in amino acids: CASNPFQGGTGNTIYF.

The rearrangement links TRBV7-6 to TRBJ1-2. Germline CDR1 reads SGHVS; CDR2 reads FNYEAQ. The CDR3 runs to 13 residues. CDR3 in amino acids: CASSLEQNYGYTF.